This TCR beta chain was recorded in a study of shared clonotypes between healthy human individuals. In its sample, this clone was seen a few times. This CDR3 comprises 16 residues. Per germline, CDR1 MDHEN and CDR2 SYDVKM. Trimming cost V 8 bases and J 0 bases, with 17 bases left between them. Generated by immunoSEQ multiplex PCR, the TCRdb table keeps only in-frame clones and is missing some. The sample has fewer than 650,000 clones, around 80% seen once. There were no recent acute infections or vaccinations among the donors, who were healthy HIV-negative adults. Only Caucasian adults living in Nashville, Tennessee made up the donor group.

The chain employs TRBV28 and TRBJ2-1; the D gene is possibly TRBD2 (6 bases). Sequenced material: PBMCs. This receptor was obtained from a woman aged 40 to 50 in good health. Some clones in this sample may be carry-over from other donors' samples. The CDR3 coding sequence is TGTGCCAGCGGCCTCTGGCGGGGTAGCTCCTACAATGAGCAGTTCTTC. Amino acid sequence: CASGLWRGSSYNEQFF.